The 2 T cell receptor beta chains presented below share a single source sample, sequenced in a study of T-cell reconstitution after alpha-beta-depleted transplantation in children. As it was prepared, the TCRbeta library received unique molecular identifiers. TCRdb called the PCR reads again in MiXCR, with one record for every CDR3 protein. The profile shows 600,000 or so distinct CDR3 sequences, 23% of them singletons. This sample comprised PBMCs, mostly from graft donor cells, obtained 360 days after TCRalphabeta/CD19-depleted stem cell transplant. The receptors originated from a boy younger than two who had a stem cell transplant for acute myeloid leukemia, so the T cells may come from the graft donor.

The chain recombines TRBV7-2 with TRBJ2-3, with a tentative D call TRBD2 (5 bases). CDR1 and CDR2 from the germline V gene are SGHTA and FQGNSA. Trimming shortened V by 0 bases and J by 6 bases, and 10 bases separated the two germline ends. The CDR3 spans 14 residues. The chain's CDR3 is CASSLAGEWDTQYF. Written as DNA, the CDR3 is TGTGCCAGCAGCTTAGCCGGGGAATGGGATACGCAGTATTTT.

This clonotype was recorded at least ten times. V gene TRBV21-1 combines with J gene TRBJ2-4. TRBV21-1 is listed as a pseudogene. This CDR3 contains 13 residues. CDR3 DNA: TGTGCCAGCAGCAAAGAACGGGTGGCCATTCAGTACTTC. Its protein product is CASSKERVAIQYF.